The present entry profiles one T cell receptor (beta chain) with its context. This sample stems from a study of blood T cell repertoires in COVID-19. Study in general: The United States, Italy and Spain provided the acute and convalescent COVID-19 samples. From T cells, B-cell-depleted T cells, or PBMCs came the material, which was cDNA or gDNA.

This CDR3 spans 14 amino acids. Per germline, CDR1 MNHEY and CDR2 SVGAGI. Trimming took off 2 bases at V and 2 bases at J, with 10 bases between the two ends. In the original analysis: The assay estimated nucleated cells by amplifying reference gene primers. Sequenced by immunoSEQ multiplex PCR; TCRdb stores in-frame clones only, minus some. The V and J calls and clone size were taken over from that table, and D and trimming were inferred from the DNA. The table has some 120,000 clones, 60% to 80% seen once. This receptor was obtained from a man in his 60s with acute or convalescent COVID-19. The sample consisted of peripheral blood. The rearrangement links TRBV6-5 to TRBJ2-7; D gene ambiguous. CDR3 sequence: CASSYDTTTYEQYF. The CDR3, as DNA: TGTGCCAGCAGTTACGATACCACTACCTACGAGCAGTACTTC.